The subject of this entry is one TCR beta chain. What it recognizes is unknown. The sample belongs to a study of shared clonotypes between healthy human individuals. Whole-study findings and limits: Generally, estimated richness proved larger in naive subsets than it did in memory subsets. How much donors shared clonotypes was expected to be affected by sequencing depth.

TCRdb's copy holds only in-frame clones and misses some; the assay was immunoSEQ multiplex PCR. The sample lists roughly 2,300,000 clones; around 90% were seen once. The J segment lost 10 bases and the V segment lost 5 bases, leaving 8 bases of the junction unmatched. This CDR3 region has 14 residues. The germline V gene encodes CDR1 SGHTA and CDR2 FQGTGA. Donors comprised healthy HIV-negative adults lacking recent acute infections or vaccinations. The genes are TRBV7-3 and TRBJ1-1; 12 bases match TRBD1. The sequenced material came from naive CD4+ T cells from PBMCs. Subset reported: CD45RA+ positively selected. The TCR sequence derives from a man younger than 35 in good health. Some clones in this sample may be carry-over from other donors' samples. The chain's CDR3 is CASSPLGTGGRAFF. CDR3 DNA sequence: TGTGCCAGCAGCCCATTAGGGACAGGGGGCAGAGCTTTCTTT.